The sequence of this T cell receptor (beta chain) was determined in a study of beta chain features in type 1 diabetes. For the study at large: Healthy donors resembled patients in age, gender and cell yields.

V was pared by 4 bases and J by 2 bases, with 3 bases of the junction left unmatched. Per germline, CDR1 SEHNR and CDR2 FQNEAQ (reference sequence). This CDR3 is 15 amino acids long. About this clone: No antigen is known for it.

Sequencing targeted expressed TCRB transcripts, as all isolated RNA had been reverse transcribed. The method was immunoSEQ multiplex PCR; TCRdb's version includes in-frame clones alone and lacks a portion of them. The sample contains 15,000 or so clones, approximately 47% of which appear only once. Study-wide results and limits: TCRB CDR3s from Type 1 diabetes patients were moderately but significantly shorter in all four CD4+ subsets. Fewer insertions but more deletions were seen at VDJ junctions in type 1 diabetes patients.

The TCR was taken from a woman between 40 and 55 years old in good health. The genes are TRBV7-9 and TRBJ1-3; TRBD1 matches at 9 bases. What was sequenced was stem cell memory CD4+ T cells from blood. This chain's CDR3 is CASSSRTGAGNTIYF. The CDR3 nucleotides are TGTGCCAGCAGCTCAAGGACAGGGGCTGGAAACACCATATATTTT.